The 23 T cell receptor beta chains given below trace back to one sample, sequenced in a study of shared clonotypes between healthy human individuals. Sequenced by immunoSEQ multiplex PCR; TCRdb stores in-frame clones only, minus some. Altogether about 520,000 clones are present, 95% to 97% being singletons, with the ten largest covering about 0.064%. The specimen was naive CD4+ T cells sorted from blood. The subset: CD45RA+ positively selected. Source of these receptors: a woman aged 30 to 39 in good health.

The chain joins TRBV19 to TRBJ1-1; D gene unclear. Trimming took off 6 bases at V and 0 bases at J, with 8 bases between the two ends. CDR1 and CDR2 from the germline V gene are LNHDA and SQIVND (reference sequence). The CDR3 extends over 13 amino acids. In nucleotides, the CDR3 is TGTGCCAGTAGCCAAGTAATGAACACTGAAGCTTTCTTT. Translating it yields CASSQVMNTEAFF.

V gene TRBV28 combines with J gene TRBJ1-3; unclear D gene. Germline V gene data show CDR1 as MDHEN and CDR2 as SYDVKM. V shed 5 bases and J shed 6 bases, with 8 bases lying between them. The CDR3 sequence is 12 residues long. CDR3 sequence: CASSGDQNTIYF. The CDR3 bases are TGTGCCAGCAGTGGCGACCAAAACACCATATATTTT.

As regards this clone: Other DNA sequences in this specimen translate into the identical CDR3. V usage is TRBV6-5 and J usage is TRBJ1-5; the D is unclear. Germline CDR1 and CDR2: MNHEY and SVGAGI. V was pared by 0 bases and J by 5 bases, with 8 bases between. The CDR3 has 14 amino acids. The CDR3 region is CASSYSYRDQPQHF. CDR3 bases: TGTGCCAGCAGTTACTCGTATCGAGATCAGCCCCAGCATTTT.

This chain links TRBV6-4 with TRBJ2-1, with TRBD2 identical over 7 bases. The CDR3 consists of 17 residues. In germline, CDR1 is MRHNA, CDR2 SNTAGT. The V gene end was trimmed by 5 bases and the J gene end by 0 bases; junction bases not matched to a gene: 10. CDR3 bases: TGTGCCAGCAGTAAGAACGCGGGACTAAACTCCTACAATGAGCAGTTCTTC. It specifies CASSKNAGLNSYNEQFF.

V and J are TRBV7-9 and TRBJ2-7; 15 bases are a match to TRBD2. Germline V lookup: CDR1 SEHNR, CDR2 FQNEAQ (reference sequence). This CDR3 region has 18 residues. V lost 6 bases and J lost 6; bases outside the gene matches: 15. For the CDR3, the DNA is TGTGCCAGCAGTCAACCCGGGACTAGCGGGAGGTTATTTGGCGAGCAGTACTTC. Its protein product is CASSQPGTSGRLFGEQYF.

CDR3 in DNA: TGCAGCGTTGTAGGACGGCGGGAGGGCATACCCTACGAGCAGTACTTC. This gives the protein CSVVGRREGIPYEQYF. J is TRBJ2-7 and V is TRBV29-1; 9 bases match TRBD2. From germline, CDR1 is SQVTM and CDR2 ANQGSEA. The CDR3 is 16 residues long. V lost 4 bases and J lost 2; bases outside the gene matches: 12.

The J gene is TRBJ1-5, the V gene TRBV10-3; D call uncertain. CDR3 size: 12 residues. Germline V gene lookup returns CDR1 ENHRY and CDR2 SYGVKD. Trimming stripped 2 bases from V and 7 bases from J, with 6 bases between. Written as DNA, the CDR3 is TGTGCCATCAGTGAGATGAGGCAGCCCCAGCATTTT. Protein: CAISEMRQPQHF.

The chain links TRBV28 to TRBJ1-3; D is possibly TRBD1 (6 bases). V shed 2 bases and J shed 0 bases, with 20 bases lying between them. The germline V gene encodes CDR1 MDHEN and CDR2 SYDVKM. CDR3 size: 19 residues. The CDR3 DNA follows: TGTGCCAGCAGTTTACCGGGACAATCACTGCTAAGCTCTGGAAACACCATATATTTT. This sequence encodes CASSLPGQSLLSSGNTIYF.

This rearrangement joins TRBV19 to TRBJ2-2; D gene uncertain. The CDR3 is 15 residues long. The V end lost 9 bases, the J end lost 4 bases, and 18 bases lay between the germline ends. Germline V gives CDR1 LNHDA, CDR2 SQIVND (reference sequence). CDR3 DNA: TGTGCCAGCTCCGGTTTTTCGATAGGCACCGGGGAGCTGTTTTTT. It is translated as CASSGFSIGTGELFF.

The V gene is TRBV6-5, the J gene TRBJ1-2; unclear D gene. This CDR3 has 15 amino acids. CDR1 and CDR2 from the germline V gene are MNHEY and SVGAGI. Trimming stripped 2 bases from V and 0 bases from J, with 10 bases between. For the CDR3, the DNA is TGTGCCAGCAGTTACGCCTTCGGCGCTAACTATGGCTACACCTTC. It translates to CASSYAFGANYGYTF.

On this clone: At one end the junction does not follow the germline gene, possibly because of a read error. The chain has TRBV18 and TRBJ1-4; D unclear. CDR1 and CDR2 from the germline V gene are KGHSH and LQKENI. The CDR3 totals 16 residues. For the CDR3, the DNA is TGTGCCAGCTCACCACGTTTGTCAGGAACTCATGAAAAACTGTTTTTT. Encoded protein: CASSPRLSGTHEKLFF.

The gene calls are TRBV5-1 and TRBJ1-5, with D unclear. This CDR3 is built from 14 residues. Germline V gene lookup returns CDR1 SGHRS and CDR2 YFSETQ. Deletions cut 0 bases from V and 4 bases from J, with 8 bases between. CDR3 nucleotide sequence: TGCGCCAGCAGCTTGGGTCAGAATAATCAGCCCCAGCATTTT. This gives the protein CASSLGQNNQPQHF.

The V call is TRBV19, the J call TRBJ2-6, with a tentative D call TRBD2 (6 bases). Germline-derived CDR1 and CDR2 are LNHDA and SQIVND (reference sequence). The CDR3 covers 18 residues. The V gene lost 3 bases and the J gene lost 0 bases, with 15 bases spanning the gap. The CDR3 bases are TGTGCCAGTAGTATTAAGGAGGGGAAACTCTCTGGGGCCAACGTCCTGACTTTC. Protein: CASSIKEGKLSGANVLTF.

The chain employs TRBV9 and TRBJ1-1; the D gene is possibly TRBD1 (6 bases). Germline V gene data show CDR1 as SGDLS and CDR2 as YYNGEE. The CDR3 has 18 residues. Trimming took 0 bases from V and 4 from J, leaving 22 bases between them. DNA of the CDR3: TGTGCCAGCAGCGTAGATCCGGGGGCTCGGGGTACGAGCACTGAAGCTTTCTTT. Its protein is CASSVDPGARGTSTEAFF.

V is TRBV7-8 and J is TRBJ1-2; 8 positions match TRBD1. V lost 3 bases to trimming and J lost 6 bases; unmatched junction nucleotides: 6. Per germline, CDR1 SGHVS and CDR2 FQNEAQ. The CDR3 length is 14 residues. CDR3 in amino acids: CASSLAGTGHGYTF. The CDR3 DNA follows: TGTGCCAGCAGCTTGGCCGGGACAGGCCATGGCTACACCTTC.

This clone was seen more than once but under ten times. The CDR3 loop is CASSLGTSGSSEQYF. DNA of the CDR3: TGTGCCAGCAGCTTAGGGACTAGCGGGAGTAGTGAGCAGTACTTC. The chain links TRBV7-6 to TRBJ2-7, with 13 bases lining up with TRBD2. The trim removed 1 base at V and 7 bases at J, leaving 4 bases unmatched. The CDR3 loop spans 15 amino acids. Germline CDR1 SGHVS, CDR2 FNYEAQ.

This rearrangement joins TRBV13 to TRBJ2-3, with TRBD2 identical over 8 bases. Germline CDR1 and CDR2: PRHDT and FYEKMQ (reference sequence). V lost 4 bases, J lost 5 bases, and 8 bases stayed unmatched. The CDR3 covers 15 residues. The CDR3 region is CASSSYSGVEDTQYF. The CDR3 DNA reads as TGTGCCAGCAGCTCCTATAGCGGGGTTGAAGATACGCAGTATTTT.

The genes are TRBV13 and TRBJ2-7; TRBD1 might be the D (5 bases). CDR1 is PRHDT and CDR2 is FYEKMQ in the germline V gene (reference sequence). V was clipped by 4 bases and J by 0 bases, with 19 bases between them. The CDR3 sequence is 17 residues long. The CDR3 sequence: CASSSRWGSLRSYEQYF. The CDR3 bases are TGTGCCAGCAGCTCACGTTGGGGCAGCCTTCGCTCCTACGAGCAGTACTTC.

The chain links TRBV18 to TRBJ2-7; D remains ambiguous. Per the germline V gene, CDR1 is KGHSH and CDR2 is LQKENI. Trimming took 2 bases from V and 7 from J, leaving 12 bases between them. The CDR3 has 13 amino acids. CDR3 region: CASSPSPDLEQYF. The CDR3 nucleotides are TGTGCCAGCTCACCATCCCCCGACTTGGAGCAGTACTTC. Filled out from reference TRBV18 and TRBJ2-7, the complete variable domain reads NAGVMQNPRHLVRRRGQEARLRCSPMKGHSHVYWYRQLPEEGLKFMVYLQKENIIDESGMPKERFSAEFPKEGPSILRIQQVVRGDSAAYFCASSPSPDLEQYFGPGTRLTVT.

Concerning this clone: Other DNA sequences within the sample encode an identical CDR3. The chain has TRBV7-9 and TRBJ1-2; a weak D match, TRBD1 (5 bases). The germline V gene encodes CDR1 SEHNR and CDR2 FQNEAQ (reference sequence). The CDR3 is 10 amino acids. The V end was cut by 5 bases, the J end by 8 bases, with 6 bases between. CDR3 residues: CASSPGGYTF. In nucleotides, the CDR3 is TGTGCCAGCAGCCCAGGGGGCTACACCTTC.

Concerning this clone itself: One end of the junction is discordant with germline, which a read error may explain. The chain carries TRBV7-9 and TRBJ2-7; 10 bases align to TRBD2. Germline-derived CDR1 and CDR2 are SEHNR and FQNEAQ (reference sequence). CDR3 size: 14 residues. DNA for the CDR3: TGTGCCAGCAGCATAGCGGGAGGCTCCTACGAGCAGTACTTC. Translated: CASSIAGGSYEQYF.

J is TRBJ2-7 and V is TRBV28; D unresolved. The CDR3 extends over 11 amino acids. V lost 8 bases and J lost 3, with 8 bases in between. Germline V gene sequence: CDR1 MDHEN, CDR2 SYDVKM. CDR3: CASGPHYEQYF. The CDR3 nucleotides read TGTGCCAGCGGCCCCCACTACGAGCAGTACTTC. The full variable domain, completed using reference TRBV28 and TRBJ2-7, is DVKVTQSSRYLVKRTGEKVFLECVQDMDHENMFWYRQDPGLGLRLIYFSYDVKMKEKGDIPEGYSVSREKKERFSLILESASTNQTSMYLCASGPHYEQYFGPGTRLTVT.

This chain joins TRBV5-1 and TRBJ1-2; TRBD1 aligns across 9 bases. Unmatched junction bases numbered 9, after V lost 0 bases and J lost 6 bases. The CDR3 totals 16 residues. From germline, CDR1 is SGHRS and CDR2 YFSETQ. CDR3 sequence reads: CASSLGLGQGVDGYTF. CDR3 nucleotides: TGCGCCAGCAGCTTGGGGCTGGGACAGGGTGTGGATGGCTACACCTTC.